This TCR beta chain was recorded in a study of blood T cell repertoires in COVID-19. Across the study: COVID-19 samples, acute and convalescent, were from the United States, Italy and Spain. PBMCs, B-cell-depleted T cells, or T cells were the source of the cDNA or gDNA that made up the material.

In the authors' workflow: Reference gene primer amplification in the assay estimated nucleated cell counts. Clones were sequenced by immunoSEQ multiplex PCR, and TCRdb holds only the in-frame ones, with some missing. The V and J calls and clone size are taken from that table; D and trimming were inferred from the DNA. In the table there are around 20,000 clones, 90% to 95% of which are singletons. Trimming cost V 7 bases and J 1 base, with 11 bases left between them. The germline CDR1 and CDR2 sequences are MNHNY and SVGAGI (reference sequence). The CDR3 contains 13 residues. This TCR was sampled from a woman between 50 and 59 years old with active COVID-19. V gene TRBV6-6 combines with J gene TRBJ2-7, with D possibly matching TRBD2 (5 bases). The sequenced sample was peripheral blood. CDR3 in DNA: TGTGCCAGCAAGAGGGCGGGTTCCTACGAGCAGTACTTC. Protein product: CASKRAGSYEQYF.